Following are 3 T cell receptor beta chains from one sample sequenced in a study of CD8 T cells in ankylosing spondylitis. TCRdb recomputed calls from the 5' RACE reads with MiXCR, one row per CDR3 protein. The table shows 250,000 or so distinct CDR3 sequences, with roughly a quarter occurring only once. Sequenced input: blood, either unsorted or a sorted T cell fraction (not recorded which). These receptors were collected from a male donor with ankylosing spondylitis or in good health (not recorded which).

This clonotype was picked up a small number of times. This rearrangement joins TRBV20-1 to TRBJ2-5; D is perhaps TRBD2 (5 bases). Per germline, CDR1 DFQATT and CDR2 SNEGSKA (reference sequence). This CDR3 is built from 12 residues. Trimming shortened V by 4 bases and J by 0 bases, and 6 bases separated the two germline ends. CDR3 DNA sequence: TGCAGTGCTACGAGGGACCAAGAGACCCAGTACTTC. This gives the protein CSATRDQETQYF.

This clonotype was seen many times. The gene calls are TRBV15 and TRBJ2-1; 7 positions agree with TRBD2. Germline V gene data show CDR1 as LNHNV and CDR2 as YYDKDF (reference sequence). The CDR3 runs 19 residues. V was pared by 0 bases and J by 0 bases, with 11 bases of the junction left unmatched. CDR3 coding DNA: TGTGCCACCAGCAGAGATCCCTTTTCGGGGGGAAGCTCCTACAATGAGCAGTTCTTC. Its translation is CATSRDPFSGGSSYNEQFF.

DNA of the CDR3: TGTGCCAGCAGTTCGTGGAGACCAGGGGGGGACCAAGAGACCCAGTACTTC. It specifies CASSSWRPGGDQETQYF. The V and J genes are TRBV12-3 or TRBV12-4 and TRBJ2-5, with D perhaps given as TRBD1 or TRBD2 (7 bases each). Trimming removed 4 bases at V and 0 bases at J, with 18 bases between. This CDR3 has 17 amino acids.